What follows are 22 T cell receptor beta chains derived from one specimen sequenced in a study of neurological immune-mediated disorders. The time point denotes: longitudinal time-point 1 (baseline). From the 5' RACE reads, TCRdb called clonotypes with MiXCR, one entry per CDR3 protein. The repertoire consists of tens of thousands of distinct CDR3 sequences, with around a tenth occurring once and the leading ten covering about 6.6%. Material for sequencing was PBMCs. All receptors derive from a male donor with HTLV-1-associated myelopathy (HAM/TSP).

This clonotype has at least ten counts. The gene calls are TRBV4-3 and TRBJ2-3; D might be TRBD1 (6 bases). V lost 0 bases to trimming and J lost 4 bases, with 11 bases between them. Germline V gene lookup returns CDR1 LGHNA and CDR2 YSLEER. CDR3 size: 15 residues. This chain's CDR3 is CASSQDRGRADTQYF. Written as DNA, the CDR3 is TGCGCCAGCAGCCAAGACAGGGGCAGGGCAGATACGCAGTATTTT.

This clonotype was counted at least ten times. The rearrangement links TRBV24-1 to TRBJ2-3; 10 bases match TRBD1. Per germline, CDR1 KGHDR and CDR2 SFDVKD. The J segment lost 3 bases and the V segment lost 2 bases, leaving 7 bases of the junction unmatched. This CDR3 spans 17 amino acids. Here the CDR3 reads CATSDSDRGGETDTQYF. The CDR3 DNA follows: TGTGCCACCAGTGATTCGGACAGGGGGGGCGAGACAGATACGCAGTATTTT.

This clonotype has at least ten counts. The CDR3 nucleotides read TGTGCCAGCAGTTCGACACTTTACAAGAACACTGAAGCTTTCTTT. Its protein product is CASSSTLYKNTEAFF. V usage is TRBV27 and J usage is TRBJ1-1; D gene uncertain. Germline V gene sequence: CDR1 MNHEY, CDR2 SMNVEV (reference sequence). The CDR3 runs to 15 residues. The germline V and J ends were trimmed by 4 bases and 1 base, with 13 bases remaining between them.

This clonotype was picked up many times. This CDR3 reads CSARVRGIYGYTF. CDR3 sequence (DNA): TGCAGTGCTAGAGTGCGGGGGATCTATGGCTACACCTTC. The rearrangement links TRBV20-1 to TRBJ1-2; a weak D match, TRBD1 (5 bases). CDR3 length: 13 residues. V was clipped by 1 base and J by 4 bases, with 10 bases between them. The germline CDR1 and CDR2 sequences are DFQATT and SNEGSKA (reference sequence).

In this sample, this clonotype turned up many times. The J gene is TRBJ2-1, the V gene TRBV7-2, with 8 bases identical to TRBD2. Trimming took 1 base from V and 3 from J; bases not matched to a gene: 2. Germline V gene lookup returns CDR1 SGHTA and CDR2 FQGNSA. This CDR3 is 15 amino acids long. This CDR3 is CASSLEAGGYNEQFF. CDR3 nucleotide sequence: TGTGCCAGCAGCTTAGAGGCGGGGGGCTACAATGAGCAGTTCTTC.

This clonotype was seen ten or more times. The chain employs TRBV20-1 and TRBJ1-2, with D tentatively TRBD1 (5 bases). CDR1 DFQATT and CDR2 SNEGSKA come from the germline V gene (reference sequence). With 1 base removed from V and 0 bases from J, the gap between germline ends came to 12 bases. This CDR3 contains 15 residues. The CDR3 sequence is CSARGDGGANYGYTF. DNA of the CDR3: TGCAGTGCTAGAGGGGACGGAGGAGCTAACTATGGCTACACCTTC.

This clonotype was seen ten or more times. The rearrangement uses TRBV18 and TRBJ1-1, with D hard to call. Trimming stripped 6 bases from V and 3 bases from J, with 20 bases between. Germline V gene data show CDR1 as KGHSH and CDR2 as LQKENI. The CDR3 sequence is 16 residues long. The CDR3 DNA sequence: TGTGCCAGCTCTGCCCTGGACCCCCAGGTGGACACTGAAGCTTTCTTT. It yields the protein CASSALDPQVDTEAFF.

Comments on this clonotype: A read error is possible here, since a much larger clone lies one base away. V usage is TRBV7-8 and J usage is TRBJ1-2; D might be TRBD1 (6 bases). V was shortened by 1 base and J by 9 bases, with 18 bases between the two germline ends. CDR3 size: 15 residues. Germline CDR1 SGHVS, CDR2 FQNEAQ. The CDR3 region is CASSLDGQGPFCYTF. The DNA of the CDR3 is TGTGCCAGCAGCTTAGATGGCCAGGGGCCCTTCTGCTACACCTTC.

This clonotype came up many times. V is TRBV7-2 and J is TRBJ2-3; 8 nucleotides match TRBD2. The CDR3 sequence is 14 residues long. Per germline, CDR1 SGHTA and CDR2 FQGNSA. V gave up 4 bases and J gave up 5 bases; unmatched junction bases: 5. CDR3 amino acids: CASSSGGGKDTQYF. The CDR3 DNA reads TGTGCCAGCAGCTCGGGGGGGGGGAAAGATACGCAGTATTTT.

The V and J genes are TRBV2 and TRBJ2-7, with D perhaps TRBD2 (6 bases). V lost 2 bases to trimming and J lost 13 bases, with 12 bases between them. The CDR3 contains 11 residues. Germline V CDR1 and CDR2: SNHLY, FYNNEI. CDR3 in amino acids: CASSEQGGHYF. Written as DNA, the CDR3 is TGTGCCAGCAGTGAACAGGGAGGTCATTACTTC.

This clonotype has a count of ten or more. Since no conserved phenylalanine or tryptophan closes the CDR3, a read error is the likely cause. The DNA is left out, because the CDR3 cannot be placed on it with certainty; the CDR3 is given as TCRdb lists it. The J gene is TRBJ2-1, the V gene TRBV4-1. With termini counted, the CDR3 has 9 amino acids. From germline, CDR1 is MGHRA and CDR2 YSYEKL. The CDR3: CASSQDRQN.

As regards this clonotype: Being one base from a much bigger clone, this may be a read error. This chain uses TRBV5-1 with TRBJ2-2; 8 nucleotides match TRBD2. Germline V gene lookup returns CDR1 SGHRS and CDR2 YFSETQ. This CDR3 is 15 amino acids long. The CDR3 DNA follows: TGCGCCAGCAGGCCGGCGGGGGGACGCACCCGGGAGCTGTTTTTT. Amino acids: CASRPAGGRTRELFF. Supplemented by reference TRBV5-1 and TRBJ2-2, the full variable domain reads KAGVTQTPRYLIKTRGQQVTLSCSPISGHRSVSWYQQTPGQGLQFLFEYFSETQRNKGNFPGRFSGRQFSNSRSEMNVSTLELGDSALYLCASRPAGGRTRELFFGEGSRLTVL.

This clonotype was recorded at least ten times. Here the CDR3 DNA reads TGCGCCAGCAGCCAAGTAATCATGGAGCACTATGGCTACACCTTC. Its protein product is CASSQVIMEHYGYTF. V and J are TRBV4-1 and TRBJ1-2; D is uncertain. CDR1 and CDR2 (germline): MGHRA, YSYEKL. The CDR3 is 15 amino acids. Trimming took 1 base from V and 3 from J, leaving 12 bases between them.

This clonotype occurred many times. This chain connects TRBV5-1 to TRBJ2-7; D gene uncertain. Germline loops: CDR1 SGHRS, CDR2 YFSETQ. Trimming took 4 bases from V and 1 from J, leaving 12 bases between them. This CDR3 comprises 14 residues. This chain's CDR3 is CASSAIPTSYEQYF. CDR3 nucleotides: TGCGCCAGCAGCGCGATCCCAACATCCTACGAGCAGTACTTC.

This clonotype was seen repeatedly, ten times or more. CDR3 protein: CASTEPNRNTGELFF. In DNA form, the CDR3 reads TGTGCCAGCACCGAACCGAACAGGAACACCGGGGAGCTGTTTTTT. The rearrangement links TRBV6-2 or TRBV6-3 to TRBJ2-2, with D uncertain. The germline gives CDR1 MNHEY, CDR2 SVGEGT. The V end lost 7 bases, the J end lost 1 base, and 13 bases lay between the germline ends. The CDR3 runs 15 residues.

As concerns this clonotype: A junction boundary mismatches the germline segment, possibly from a read error. The rearrangement links TRBV28 to TRBJ2-7; possibly TRBD1 for D (6 bases). Germline-derived CDR1 and CDR2 are MDHEN and SYDVKM. This CDR3 spans 11 amino acids. The CDR3 is CASSKSGQPFF. CDR3 nucleotide sequence: TGTGCCAGCAGTAAATCTGGACAGCCGTTCTTC. Complete variable domain (other parts from reference TRBV28 and TRBJ2-7): DVKVTQSSRYLVKRTGEKVFLECVQDMDHENMFWYRQDPGLGLRLIYFSYDVKMKEKGDIPEGYSVSREKKERFSLILESASTNQTSMYLCASSKSGQPFFGPGTRLTVT.

This clonotype was recorded many times. The chain carries TRBV2 and TRBJ1-1; D might be TRBD1 (5 bases). CDR3 length equals 13 residues. Germline V lookup: CDR1 SNHLY, CDR2 FYNNEI. V was pared by 4 bases and J by 7 bases, with 13 bases between. CDR3 sequence (DNA): TGTGCCAGCAGTGTGAGCAGGGAGGGTGAAGCTTTCTTT. As protein: CASSVSREGEAFF.

This clonotype was observed many times. The chain links TRBV27 to TRBJ2-7; maybe TRBD2 (5 bases). CDR1 and CDR2 (germline): MNHEY, SMNVEV (reference sequence). This CDR3 comprises 15 residues. The V gene lost 3 bases and the J gene lost 2 bases, with 14 bases spanning the gap. Here the CDR3 DNA reads TGTGCCAGCAGTTTCTCGTCCGGGAACACCTACGAGCAGTACTTC. This translates into CASSFSSGNTYEQYF.

The rearrangement joins TRBV7-3 to TRBJ2-3, with D possibly matching TRBD2 (5 bases). CDR1 is SGHTA, CDR2 FQGTGA, per germline. This CDR3 comprises 15 residues. V was clipped by 1 base and J by 2 bases, with 10 bases between them. The CDR3 sequence is CASSLMRANTDTQYF. Here the CDR3 DNA reads TGTGCCAGCAGCTTAATGCGGGCTAACACAGATACGCAGTATTTT.

This clonotype has at least ten counts. The rearrangement uses TRBV7-9 and TRBJ1-1; D gene unclear. The germline V and J ends were trimmed by 0 bases and 2 bases, with 10 bases remaining between them. The CDR3 has 15 amino acids. Per the germline V gene, CDR1 is SEHNR and CDR2 is FQNEAQ (reference sequence). CDR3 nucleotide sequence: TGTGCCAGCAGCTTAGCGGGAGGACCAAACACTGAAGCTTTCTTT. Protein sequence: CASSLAGGPNTEAFF. The variable domain in full, completed from reference TRBV7-9 and TRBJ1-1, reads DTGVSQNPRHKITKRGQNVTFRCDPISEHNRLYWYRQTLGQGPEFLTYFQNEAQLEKSRLLSDRFSAERPKGSFSTLEIQRTEQGDSAMYLCASSLAGGPNTEAFFGQGTRLTVV.

This clonotype was counted many times. The rearrangement uses TRBV7-2 and TRBJ2-1, with D uncertain. Trimming shortened V by 2 bases and J by 7 bases, and 12 bases separated the two germline ends. Looked up from germline, CDR1 is SGHTA and CDR2 is FQGNSA. The CDR3 covers 14 residues. The CDR3 nucleotides read TGTGCCAGCAGCTTATTAGGCGGAGCGAATGAGCAGTTCTTC. Its translation is CASSLLGGANEQFF.

This clonotype was detected many times. The V gene is TRBV3-1, the J gene TRBJ2-7, with 8 positions matching TRBD1. The V segment lost 2 bases and the J segment 7 bases; nucleotides outside the gene matches: 7. From germline, CDR1 is LGHDT and CDR2 YNNKEL (reference sequence). The CDR3 has 14 residues. The CDR3 reads CASSQSRGPGEQYF. Written as DNA, the CDR3 is TGTGCCAGCAGCCAATCCAGGGGGCCAGGGGAGCAGTACTTC.